The T cell receptor beta chain under discussion was sequenced for a study of CXCR3-negative and CXCR3-positive naive CD8 T cells. Whole-study findings and limits: The TRB CDR3s that CXCR3-positive naive cells carried were more hydrophobic than those of CXCR3-negative naive cells.

The CDR3 is made up of 14 amino acids. Preparation of TRB cDNA libraries relied on 5' RACE carrying UMI labels. TCRdb processed the 5' RACE reads again and assigns one entry to each CDR3 protein, with no DNA. The sample's table shows approximately 90,000 distinct CDR3 sequences. On this clonotype itself: What it recognizes is unknown.

Sequenced: naive CXCR3+ CD8+ T cells from blood. The subset here: CD45RO-CCR7+CD27+CD95- naive CD8+ T cells expressing CXCR3 (TNR3+). V and J are TRBV12-3 or TRBV12-4 and TRBJ2-7. This TCR derives from a human donor in good health. Some clones in this sample may be carry-over from other donors' samples. The CDR3 region is CASSLAVASYEQYF.